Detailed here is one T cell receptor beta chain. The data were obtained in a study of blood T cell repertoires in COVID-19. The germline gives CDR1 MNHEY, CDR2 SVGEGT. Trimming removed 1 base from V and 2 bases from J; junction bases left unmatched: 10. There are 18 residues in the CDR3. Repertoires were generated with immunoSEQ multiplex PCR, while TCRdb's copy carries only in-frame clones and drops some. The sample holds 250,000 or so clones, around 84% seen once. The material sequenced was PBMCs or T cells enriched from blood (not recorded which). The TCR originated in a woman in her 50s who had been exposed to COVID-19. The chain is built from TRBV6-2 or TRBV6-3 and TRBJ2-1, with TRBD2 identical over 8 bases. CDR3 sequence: CASSYYGTRGGTYNEQFF. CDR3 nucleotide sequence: TGTGCCAGCAGTTACTATGGGACTAGGGGGGGCACCTACAATGAGCAGTTCTTC.